This TCR beta chain was sequenced in a study of blood T cell repertoires in COVID-19. Study-wide background: The study drew acute and convalescent COVID-19 samples from the United States, Italy and Spain. Sources were T cells, B-cell-depleted T cells, or PBMCs; the material itself was cDNA or gDNA.

A Seattle source enrolled patients during active infection and followed them longitudinally. The CDR3 length is 14 residues. Germline CDR1 reads MNHEY; CDR2 reads SVGEGT. V lost 5 bases, J lost 9 bases, and 14 bases lay in between. Authors' processing steps: Cell counts per sample came from amplifying reference gene primers. Data came from immunoSEQ multiplex PCR; TCRdb stores just in-frame clones and leaves some out. For V, J and clone size, that table is used; D and trimming come from the DNA. The sample lists fewer than 450,000 clones, 85% to 90% occurring once. Sequencing was performed on peripheral blood. The origin of this receptor is a woman in her seventies with COVID-19, enrolled during active disease. V and J are TRBV6-2 or TRBV6-3 and TRBJ1-6; D unresolved. The CDR3 loop is CASSLRAEGSPLHF. In DNA form, the CDR3 reads TGTGCCAGCAGTCTCCGGGCGGAGGGTTCACCCCTCCACTTT.